The 3 T cell receptor beta chains given below trace back to one sample, sequenced in a study of cytotoxic CD8 clonotypes in ibrutinib-treated CLL. TCRdb's copy holds only in-frame clones and misses some; the assay was immunoSEQ multiplex PCR. The data hold fewer than 150,000 clones, with around four fifths observed a single time. Material: PBMCs, obtained after 24 months of ibrutinib treatment. The receptors shown here come from a human donor with chronic lymphocytic leukemia.

Here the CDR3 reads CARKSGGRETQYF. In DNA form, the CDR3 reads TGTGCCCGAAAGTCAGGGGGAAGAGAGACCCAGTACTTC. This sequence joins TRBV30 and TRBJ2-5; 7 bases line up with TRBD1. This CDR3 comprises 13 residues. After removal of 8 bases from V and 4 bases from J, the junction contained 10 bases not matched to a gene. Germline assignment: CDR1 GTSNPN and CDR2 SVGIG (reference sequence).

The chain combines TRBV19 with TRBJ1-2; D ambiguous. In germline, CDR1 is LNHDA, CDR2 SQIVND (reference sequence). The CDR3 loop spans 14 amino acids. Between the trimmed V and J ends, which lost 1 base and 2 bases, there was a span of 8 bases. CDR3 region: CASSIGSLNYGYTF. Written as DNA, the CDR3 is TGTGCCAGTAGTATAGGGTCTCTAAACTATGGCTACACCTTC.

CDR3 nucleotides: TGTGCCAGCAGCCCAGGGACTAGCTTATCCTACAATGAGCAGTTCTTC. Its protein is CASSPGTSLSYNEQFF. V usage is TRBV5-8 and J usage is TRBJ2-1; 9 nucleotides line up with TRBD2. The CDR3 loop spans 16 amino acids. Losses at the gene ends were 4 bases for V and 1 base for J; bases not matched to a gene: 6. CDR1 and CDR2 from the germline V gene are SGHTS and YDEGEE.